These 12 T cell receptor beta chains came from one sample sequenced in a study of cytomegalovirus exposure and HLA in healthy donors. PCR amplification relied on 60 Vbeta primers (plus 13 Jbeta primers). Clones were read by immunoSEQ multiplex PCR, and TCRdb kept only the in-frame ones, dropping some. The sample has approximately 140,000 clones, 81% seen once. Sequenced input: PBMCs. These receptors originate from a woman between 35 and 50 years old in good health and CMV-seropositive.

This chain connects TRBV18 to TRBJ1-5; a weak D match, TRBD1 (5 bases). The CDR3 extends over 14 amino acids. V was clipped by 5 bases and J by 4 bases, with 12 bases between them. CDR1 is KGHSH, CDR2 LQKENI, per germline. CDR3 sequence: CASSYDRLNQPQHF. The CDR3, as DNA: TGTGCCAGCTCATACGACAGATTGAATCAGCCCCAGCATTTT.

As DNA, the CDR3 is TGTGCCAGCAGTTCCTCCTGGCGGGAAAACTCCTACGAGCAGTACTTC. Its protein is CASSSSWRENSYEQYF. The chain joins TRBV7-2 to TRBJ2-5; tentatively, D is TRBD2 (6 bases). The end of the DNA aligns better with TRBJ2-7, so the J call may be wrong. Germline values: CDR1 SGHTA, CDR2 FQGNSA. The CDR3 covers 16 residues.

This clone was counted once. This rearrangement joins TRBV2 to TRBJ2-5; 9 bases map to TRBD2. From germline, CDR1 is SNHLY and CDR2 FYNNEI. The CDR3 is made up of 18 amino acids. V shed 4 bases, J shed 2 bases, and the junction held 14 bases outside the gene matches. CDR3 residues: CASSAIAGALEGQETQYF. The DNA of the CDR3 is TGTGCCAGCAGTGCTATAGCGGGGGCCCTAGAGGGTCAAGAGACCCAGTACTTC.

This rearrangement joins TRBV29-1 to TRBJ1-4; TRBD1 might be the D (5 bases). The CDR3 totals 17 residues. Looked up from germline, CDR1 is SQVTM and CDR2 is ANQGSEA. V shed 4 bases and J shed 8 bases, with 26 bases lying between them. The DNA of the CDR3 is TGCAGCGTTGTGGCCAAAGGGCAGGGCCGAATCCCCGAAAAACTGTTTTTT. Translated, it gives CSVVAKGQGRIPEKLFF.

This chain links TRBV6-5 with TRBJ2-1; 7 nucleotides match TRBD1. This CDR3 has 16 amino acids. J was trimmed by 3 bases and V by 4 bases; bases with no gene match: 9. Germline V gene data show CDR1 as MNHEY and CDR2 as SVGAGI. CDR3 in amino acids: CASSFQGTANYNEQFF. The CDR3 DNA reads TGTGCCAGCAGTTTCCAAGGGACAGCCAACTACAATGAGCAGTTCTTC.

The V gene is TRBV7-2, the J gene TRBJ2-7; 9 bases map to TRBD2. Trimming at V came to 6 bases and at J to 0 bases, leaving 6 bases not matched to a gene. Germline V gene data show CDR1 as SGHTA and CDR2 as FQGNSA. The CDR3 loop spans 15 amino acids. The CDR3 is CASRVSGGTSYEQYF. The CDR3 nucleotides are TGTGCCAGCAGGGTGAGCGGGGGGACCTCCTACGAGCAGTACTTC.

The chain joins TRBV14 to TRBJ1-6; 7 nucleotides align to TRBD1. Germline CDR1 is SGHDN and CDR2 is FVKESK. Trimming removed 3 bases from V and 10 bases from J; junction bases left unmatched: 6. This CDR3 is built from 14 residues. The CDR3 DNA reads as TGTGCCAGCAGCCAGACAGGGTGGGGGTCACCCCTCCACTTT. Amino acids: CASSQTGWGSPLHF.

V is TRBV7-2 and J is TRBJ2-6; D unclear. Germline CDR1 and CDR2: SGHTA and FQGNSA. Trimming stripped 4 bases from V and 4 bases from J, with 11 bases between. The length of the CDR3 is 15 residues. The chain's CDR3 is CASSSYQEGANVLTF. DNA for the CDR3: TGTGCCAGCAGCTCTTACCAAGAGGGGGCCAACGTCCTGACTTTC.

The chain has TRBV6-1 and TRBJ2-7, with D perhaps matching TRBD1 (6 bases). CDR1 and CDR2 from the germline V gene are MNHNS and SASEGT. This CDR3 has 17 amino acids. Trimming removed 0 bases from V and 2 bases from J, with 17 bases in between. The CDR3, as DNA: TGTGCCAGCAGTGAAGCGGGAAGGGGGTCCACTCCCTACGAGCAGTACTTC. It yields the protein CASSEAGRGSTPYEQYF.

This clone was counted only a few times. The V gene is TRBV14, the J gene TRBJ2-3; the D gene is possibly TRBD1 (6 bases). CDR1 and CDR2 from the germline V gene are SGHDN and FVKESK. The V end was cut by 1 base, the J end by 7 bases, with 12 bases between. The CDR3 totals 14 residues. The CDR3 loop reads CASSQGVQGNTQYF. The CDR3 coding sequence is TGTGCCAGCAGCCAAGGGGTACAGGGCAATACGCAGTATTTT.

This clone has a handful of counts. V is TRBV10-3 and J is TRBJ2-1, with D possibly matching TRBD1 (5 bases). Trimming shortened V by 6 bases and J by 7 bases, and 10 bases separated the two germline ends. This CDR3 region has 12 residues. Per germline, CDR1 ENHRY and CDR2 SYGVKD. This chain's CDR3 is CAIRDQGNEQFF. Here the CDR3 DNA reads TGTGCCATCAGAGACCAGGGAAATGAGCAGTTCTTC.

CDR3 region: CASRPDSPDTQYF. The CDR3 DNA reads TGTGCCAGCAGGCCGGACTCCCCTGATACCCAGTACTTC. V usage is TRBV6-5 and J usage is TRBJ2-5, with D possibly being TRBD2 (5 bases). The CDR3 extends over 13 amino acids. Germline V gene data show CDR1 as MNHEY and CDR2 as SVGAGI. The V end lost 6 bases, the J end lost 8 bases, and 16 bases lay between the germline ends.